This T cell receptor beta chain derives from a study of blood T cell repertoires in COVID-19. Looking at the study overall: Sample material is recorded as cDNA or gDNA derived from T cells, B-cell-depleted T cells, or PBMCs.

Clones were read by immunoSEQ multiplex PCR, and TCRdb kept only the in-frame ones, dropping some. Here the sample spans tens of thousands of clones, 82% being singletons. CDR1 and CDR2 (germline): LNHDA, SQIVND (reference sequence). J lost 1 base, V lost 8 bases, and 3 bases had no gene match. The CDR3 is 13 amino acids. The clonotype was recovered from a man aged 50-59 years with active or convalescent COVID-19. The chain is built from TRBV19 and TRBJ2-7; 9 nucleotides line up with TRBD1. The sequenced sample was peripheral blood. Here the CDR3 reads CASGGQGSYEQYF. The CDR3, as DNA: TGTGCCAGTGGCGGACAGGGGTCCTACGAGCAGTACTTC.